A selection of T cell receptor beta chains follows, all from one sample in a study of technical replicates of blood from a handful of donors. Profiled with immunoSEQ multiplex PCR; TCRdb holds only in-frame clones, not every one. The profile covers about 88,000 clones, with around 94% appearing a single time and about 0.23% taken by the ten largest. The sequenced sample consisted of T cells isolated from PBMCs. The receptors were gathered from a human donor in good health. Each CDR3 is given with its conserved first and last residue. D genes are given only for firm matches. Clone size is not always given. Where it is, it says once, few, many or a class for expanded clones.

D gene	clone size	J gene	V gene	CDR3 DNA	CDR3 protein
.	few	TRBJ1-6	TRBV7-8	TGTGCCAGCAGCTTAATGGGGGAGGACTCTAATTCACCCCTCCACTTT	CASSLMGEDSNSPLHF
TRBD2	.	TRBJ2-5	TRBV6-5	TGTGCCAGCAGTGAGACTCTAGCGGGGGGCTCCCAGTACTTC	CASSETLAGGSQYF
.	.	TRBJ2-1	TRBV5-6	TGTGCCAGCCACTTGTCCTCCTACAATGAGCAGTTCTTC	CASHLSSYNEQFF
TRBD1	.	TRBJ2-3	TRBV19	TGTGCCAGTAGTTTTCTCGGACAGGGCTCTAGCACAGATACGCAGTATTTT	CASSFLGQGSSTDTQYF
.	.	TRBJ2-5	TRBV7-8	TGTGCCAGCAGTACAGGGGGGGGCCAAGAGACCCAGTACTTC	CASSTGGGQETQYF
TRBD1	.	TRBJ1-2	TRBV5-8	TGTGCCAGCAGCTTGTCTTACCTACTCCGGGACAGGAGCCACTATGGCTACACCTTC	CASSLSYLLRDRSHYGYTF
.	.	TRBJ1-4	TRBV7-9	TGTGCCAGCGCGAGGGGAGGAGGGAATGAAAAACTGTTTTTT	CASARGGGNEKLFF
TRBD1	few	TRBJ1-5	TRBV6-5	TGTGCCAGCAGTTTCCCGGGACAGCACCAGCATTTT	CASSFPGQHQHF
.	.	TRBJ2-7	TRBV19	TGTGCCAGTAGTATAGTTAACAGGGCAAGGAGCGAGCAGTACTTC	CASSIVNRARSEQYF
TRBD1	.	TRBJ1-1	TRBV6-5	TGTGCCAGCAGTTATACGGGACAGCTAAACACTGAAGCTTTCTTT	CASSYTGQLNTEAFF
TRBD1	.	TRBJ1-5	TRBV2	TGTGCCAGCAGTGGGACAGGGGGCGATCAGCCCCAGCATTTT	CASSGTGGDQPQHF
.	.	TRBJ1-1	TRBV2	TGTGCCAGCAGCTCGACAGGTTTGAACACTGAAGCTTTCTTT	CASSSTGLNTEAFF
.	.	TRBJ2-2	TRBV9	TGTGCCAGCAGCCTCGCCGGGACGAACACCGGGGAGCTGTTTTTT	CASSLAGTNTGELFF
TRBD1	once	TRBJ1-4	TRBV4-1	TGCGCCAGCAGGGAGGGACAGGGTCGAACTAATGAAAAACTGTTTTTT	CASREGQGRTNEKLFF
.	.	TRBJ1-3	TRBV16	TGTGCCAGCAGTCCAGGGCTATTGCCTGGAAACACCATATATTTT	CASSPGLLPGNTIYF
TRBD2	.	TRBJ2-7	TRBV7-9	TGTGCCAGCAGCTCACAAGGACTAGCGCACTCCTACAAGCAGTACTTC	CASSSQGLAHSYKQYF
.	.	TRBJ2-3	TRBV5-1	TGCGCCAGCAGCAGAGAGCTTAGCACAGATACGCAGTATTTT	CASSRELSTDTQYF
TRBD2	.	TRBJ2-5	TRBV19	TGTGCCAGTATTACCGAGGCTAGCGGGCGCCAAGAGACCCAGTACTTC	CASITEASGRQETQYF
TRBD1	.	TRBJ1-5	TRBV18	TGTGCCAGCCAAGGACAGGCAAATCAGCCCCAGCATTTT	CASQGQANQPQHF
TRBD1	.	TRBJ1-6	TRBV5-4	TGTGCCAGCAGCTTGGACAGGGGGGAACATTCACCCCTCCACTTT	CASSLDRGEHSPLHF
TRBD2	.	TRBJ2-1	TRBV29-1	TGCAGCGTCCTTTTAGCGGGAGTGGGGGGGAGTGAGCAGTTCTTC	CSVLLAGVGGSEQFF
.	.	TRBJ2-2	TRBV4-1	TGCGCCAGCAGCCAAGAGCAGCGGTCCTACACCGGGGAGCTGTTTTTT	CASSQEQRSYTGELFF